This entry concerns a single TCR beta chain. What it recognizes is unknown. The sample belongs to a study of cytomegalovirus exposure and HLA in healthy donors. The PCR had 60 Vbeta and 13 Jbeta primers. The table came from immunoSEQ multiplex PCR; TCRdb's copy has only in-frame clones and leaves some out. The sample records about 98,000 clones, less than 85% being singletons. Whole-study results and caveats: Later on, an analysis showed TCR association rates differing by HLA locus, with DRB1 the most and HLA-C the fewest.

Germline CDR1 MNHEY, CDR2 SVGAGI. CDR3 length: 15 amino acids. Trimming left V 4 bases short and J 1 base short, with 13 bases between. The clonotype comes from a male donor in good health and CMV-seronegative. The chain employs TRBV6-5 and TRBJ1-1, with D possibly matching TRBD1 (5 bases). Sequenced input: PBMCs. The CDR3 DNA reads as TGTGCCAGCAGTTTCAACAGGAAAGGGAACACTGAAGCTTTCTTT. Translated, it gives CASSFNRKGNTEAFF.